The 15 T cell receptor beta chains reported below all come from one sample, sequenced in a study of CD8 T cells in ankylosing spondylitis. Each CDR3 protein is one row after TCRdb ran MiXCR on the 5' RACE reads. The sample includes about 130,000 distinct CDR3 sequences, around 9.7% of them seen just once. Sequencing was done on a sample of blood, either unsorted or a sorted T cell fraction (not recorded which). These receptor sequences come from a male donor with ankylosing spondylitis or in good health (not recorded which).

The chain joins TRBV27 to TRBJ1-6; D may be TRBD1 (5 bases). Germline CDR1 reads MNHEY; CDR2 reads SMNVEV (reference sequence). V lost 4 bases, J lost 9 bases, and 19 bases lay in between. The CDR3 has 16 residues. CDR3 DNA: TGTGCCAGCAGTTCCTCTGGGGGGAATGGATTTTCACCCCTCCACTTT. Translation gives CASSSSGGNGFSPLHF.

This clonotype appeared many times. This chain uses TRBV20-1 with TRBJ2-7; perhaps TRBD2 as D (5 bases). Trimming cost V 2 bases and J 5 bases, with 22 bases left between them. Per the germline V gene, CDR1 is DFQATT and CDR2 is SNEGSKA (reference sequence). This CDR3 contains 16 residues. The DNA of the CDR3 is TGCAGTGCTAGAAGATCAGCGGCGCTAGGACCGAACGAGCAGTACTTC. It is translated as CSARRSAALGPNEQYF.

Comment on this clonotype: A much bigger clone sits one base away, suggesting this may be a read error. The rearrangement joins TRBV12-3 or TRBV12-4 to TRBJ2-5, with D perhaps assigned TRBD1 or TRBD2 (5 bases each). CDR3 size: 12 residues. The CDR3 DNA follows: TGTGCCAGCAGTCCGGACTGGGGCTGTAGCAACTTC. Amino acid sequence: CASSPDWGCSNF.

Many counts were recorded for this clonotype. In nucleotides, the CDR3 is TGCGCCAGCAGCTTAAGGGCCAGCGGGAGGGATAGGGACAATGAGCAGTTCTTC. Amino acids: CASSLRASGRDRDNEQFF. V gene TRBV5-1 combines with J gene TRBJ2-1; TRBD2 matches at 10 bases. V shed 2 bases, J shed 5 bases, and the junction held 13 bases outside the gene matches. Germline CDR1 SGHRS, CDR2 YFSETQ. CDR3 length equals 18 residues.

This rearrangement joins TRBV6-6 to TRBJ2-1; D gene ambiguous. This CDR3 spans 13 amino acids. The V gene's germline CDR1 is MNHNY and CDR2 SVGAGI (reference sequence). Trimming removed 6 bases from V and 5 bases from J, with 11 bases in between. CDR3 residues: CASRGFWDNEQFF. CDR3 nucleotides: TGTGCCAGCAGAGGGTTCTGGGACAATGAGCAGTTCTTC.

This clonotype came up a few times. The chain joins TRBV20-1 to TRBJ2-7; a possible D gene is TRBD1 (6 bases). This CDR3 comprises 14 residues. The V end was cut by 6 bases, the J end by 2 bases, with 17 bases between. Per the germline V gene, CDR1 is DFQATT and CDR2 is SNEGSKA (reference sequence). The CDR3 region is CSAARQVPPYEQYF. In DNA form, the CDR3 reads TGCAGTGCCGCCCGACAGGTCCCTCCCTACGAGCAGTACTTC.

This clonotype was counted many times. V and J are TRBV5-1 and TRBJ2-1; no clear D gene. V was pared by 4 bases and J by 4 bases, with 12 bases between. CDR1 and CDR2 (germline): SGHRS, YFSETQ. The CDR3 has 14 amino acids. The DNA of the CDR3 is TGCGCCAGCAGCGAACGACTGGGTTACAATGAGCAGTTCTTC. Encoded protein: CASSERLGYNEQFF.

This clonotype has a count of ten or more. J is TRBJ2-1 and V is TRBV20-1, with 10 bases aligning to TRBD2. J was trimmed by 8 bases and V by 0 bases; bases with no gene match: 13. There are 17 residues in the CDR3. In germline, CDR1 is DFQATT, CDR2 SNEGSKA (reference sequence). CDR3 loop: CSARDPFTSGEGDEQFF. The CDR3 DNA sequence: TGCAGTGCTAGAGATCCCTTTACTAGCGGGGAAGGGGATGAGCAGTTCTTC.

This clonotype was seen many times. The chain's CDR3 is CASSLNPGQDYEQYF. The CDR3 nucleotides are TGCGCCAGCAGCTTGAACCCGGGACAAGACTACGAGCAGTACTTC. V and J are TRBV5-1 and TRBJ2-7; possible D gene TRBD1, 6 bases. V dropped 1 base and J dropped 3 bases, with 14 bases sitting between them. The V gene's germline CDR1 is SGHRS and CDR2 YFSETQ. This CDR3 is built from 15 residues.

This clonotype has ten or more counts. The V call is TRBV11-2, the J call TRBJ2-5; TRBD2 agrees at 7 bases. This CDR3 has 14 amino acids. Germline assignment: CDR1 SGHAT and CDR2 FQNNGV. Germline trimming cut 7 bases from V and 4 bases from J; bases unmatched to any gene: 9. The CDR3 sequence is CASTSDPSGETQYF. The CDR3 DNA reads TGTGCCAGCACCTCCGACCCTAGCGGAGAGACCCAGTACTTC.

V usage is TRBV11-2 and J usage is TRBJ2-7; 8 bases are shared with TRBD1. This CDR3 has 14 amino acids. V lost 2 bases, J lost 4 bases, and 4 bases stayed unmatched. Germline-derived CDR1 and CDR2 are SGHAT and FQNNGV. CDR3 nucleotides: TGTGCCAGCAGCTTACAGGGGGCCGGTTACGAGCAGTACTTC. It specifies CASSLQGAGYEQYF.

This clonotype came up many times. The J gene is TRBJ2-7, the V gene TRBV7-6, with TRBD1 matching over 7 bases. Losses at the gene ends were 4 bases for V and 2 bases for J; bases not matched to a gene: 2. CDR1 is SGHVS and CDR2 is FNYEAQ in the germline V gene. The CDR3 runs 13 residues. The CDR3 here is CASSSQGAYEQYF. The CDR3 bases are TGTGCCAGCAGCTCTCAGGGGGCCTACGAGCAGTACTTC.

This sequence joins TRBV20-1 and TRBJ2-7; D possibly corresponds to TRBD2 (5 bases). The CDR3 length is 8 residues. Germline V gene data show CDR1 as DFQATT and CDR2 as SNEGSKA (reference sequence). DNA for the CDR3: TGCAGGAAGGCGGGGCAGTACTTC. This translates into CRKAGQYF.

There are many counts of this clonotype. V usage is TRBV20-1 and J usage is TRBJ2-7; no reliable D call. This CDR3 comprises 11 residues. The germline V gene has CDR1 DFQATT and CDR2 SNEGSKA (reference sequence). V lost 3 bases and J 3 bases, leaving 6 bases between the germline ends. The CDR3 nucleotides are TGCAGTGCTAGCCTCGGCTACGAGCAGTACTTC. Translation: CSASLGYEQYF.

The V call is TRBV5-4, the J call TRBJ2-3, with 10 bases identical to TRBD1. Germline V gene lookup returns CDR1 SGHNT and CDR2 YYREEE (reference sequence). The CDR3 is 17 amino acids. The trim removed 2 bases at V and 6 bases at J, leaving 12 bases unmatched. The CDR3 sequence is CASSLGTGDPFSDTQYF. DNA for the CDR3: TGTGCCAGCAGCTTAGGGACAGGGGATCCCTTTTCGGATACGCAGTATTTT.